Sequencing of this TCR beta chain was carried out in a study of T cell responses to AZD1222 COVID-19 vaccine. The germline V gene has CDR1 SGHKS and CDR2 YYEKEE (reference sequence). V was cut by 0 bases and J by 2 bases, with 11 bases left in between. This CDR3 has 15 residues. Sequenced by immunoSEQ multiplex PCR; TCRdb stores in-frame clones only, minus some. The table has 170,000 or so clones, 75% to 90% seen once. The sequencing used peripheral blood, collected on day 0 of AZD1222 vaccination. This chain joins TRBV5-5 and TRBJ1-2; D possibly corresponds to TRBD1 (5 bases). The TCR sequence derives from an adult in good health. Here the CDR3 reads CASSLDPGPNYGYTF. Written as DNA, the CDR3 is TGTGCCAGCAGCTTGGATCCAGGGCCCAACTATGGCTACACCTTC.